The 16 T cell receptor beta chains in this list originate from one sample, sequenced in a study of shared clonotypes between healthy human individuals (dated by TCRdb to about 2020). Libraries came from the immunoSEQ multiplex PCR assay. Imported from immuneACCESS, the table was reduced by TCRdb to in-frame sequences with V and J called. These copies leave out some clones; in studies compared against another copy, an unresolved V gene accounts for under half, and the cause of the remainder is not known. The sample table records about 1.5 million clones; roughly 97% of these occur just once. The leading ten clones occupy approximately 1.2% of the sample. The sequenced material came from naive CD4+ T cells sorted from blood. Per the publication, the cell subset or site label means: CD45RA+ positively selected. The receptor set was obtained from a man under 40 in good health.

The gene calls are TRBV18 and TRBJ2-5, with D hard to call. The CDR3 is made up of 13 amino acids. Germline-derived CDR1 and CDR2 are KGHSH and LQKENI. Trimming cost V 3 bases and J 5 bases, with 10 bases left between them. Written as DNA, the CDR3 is TGTGCCAGCTCACCCGGCCCCGTTGAGACCCAGTACTTC. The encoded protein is CASSPGPVETQYF.

The CDR3 loop is CASSVERMDTQYF. The CDR3 DNA reads as TGTGCCAGCAGCGTAGAACGTATGGATACGCAGTATTTT. The chain is built from TRBV9 and TRBJ2-3; D is undetermined. This CDR3 has 13 residues. The germline CDR1 and CDR2 sequences are SGDLS and YYNGEE. V lost 0 bases, J lost 6 bases, and 8 bases lay in between.

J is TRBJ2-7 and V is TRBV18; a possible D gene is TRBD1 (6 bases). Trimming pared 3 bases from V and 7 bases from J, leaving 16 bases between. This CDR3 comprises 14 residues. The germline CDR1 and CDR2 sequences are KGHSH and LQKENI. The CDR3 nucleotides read TGTGCCAGCTCACCTAGGACAGCAATAGAGGAGCAGTACTTC. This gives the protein CASSPRTAIEEQYF.

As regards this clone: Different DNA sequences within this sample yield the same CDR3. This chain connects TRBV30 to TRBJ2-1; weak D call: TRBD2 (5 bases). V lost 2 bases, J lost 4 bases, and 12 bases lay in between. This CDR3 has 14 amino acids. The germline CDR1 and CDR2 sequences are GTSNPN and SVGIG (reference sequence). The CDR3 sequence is CAWSRTSGYNEQFF. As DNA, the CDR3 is TGTGCCTGGAGTCGGACGTCGGGGTACAATGAGCAGTTCTTC.

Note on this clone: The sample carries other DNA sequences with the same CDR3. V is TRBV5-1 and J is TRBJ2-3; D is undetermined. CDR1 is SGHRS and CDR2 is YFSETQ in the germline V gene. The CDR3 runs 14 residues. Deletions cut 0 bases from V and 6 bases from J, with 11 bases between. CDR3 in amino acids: CASSLESGRDTQYF. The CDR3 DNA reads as TGCGCCAGCAGCTTGGAATCAGGACGGGATACGCAGTATTTT.

The CDR3 bases are TGTGCCAGCAGGGGGCTGGACACTGAAGCTTTCTTT. Protein product: CASRGLDTEAFF. This rearrangement joins TRBV6-5 to TRBJ1-1, with a tentative D call TRBD1 (5 bases). Germline CDR1 is MNHEY and CDR2 is SVGAGI. V was cut by 6 bases and J by 3 bases, with 8 bases left in between. The CDR3 is 12 residues long.

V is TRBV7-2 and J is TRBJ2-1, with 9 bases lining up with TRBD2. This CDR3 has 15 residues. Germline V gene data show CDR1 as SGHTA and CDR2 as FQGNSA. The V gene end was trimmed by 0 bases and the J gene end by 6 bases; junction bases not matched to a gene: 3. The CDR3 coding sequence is TGTGCCAGCAGCTTAGCAGCGGGGGGCATCAATGAGCAGTTCTTC. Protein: CASSLAAGGINEQFF.

The CDR3 coding sequence is TGTGCCAGCACCCAGGGTAGTGAAAAACTGTTTTTT. Amino acids: CASTQGSEKLFF. The chain is built from TRBV6-6 and TRBJ1-4; possible D gene TRBD1, 5 bases. The germline CDR1 and CDR2 sequences are MNHNY and SVGAGI (reference sequence). The CDR3 runs 12 residues. V was clipped by 7 bases and J by 7 bases, with 10 bases between them.

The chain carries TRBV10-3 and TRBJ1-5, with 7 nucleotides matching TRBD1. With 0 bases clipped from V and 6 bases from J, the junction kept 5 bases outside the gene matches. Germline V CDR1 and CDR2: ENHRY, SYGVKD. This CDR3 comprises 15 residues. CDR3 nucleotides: TGTGCCATCAGTGAGTCGGAGGGGGCAGGTCAGCCCCAGCATTTT. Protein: CAISESEGAGQPQHF.

The CDR3 loop reads CASSLAASSYNEQFF. CDR3 DNA sequence: TGTGCCAGCAGCCTAGCGGCTAGCTCCTACAATGAGCAGTTCTTC. The chain has TRBV5-4 and TRBJ2-1; 7 bases line up with TRBD2. Trimming took 4 bases from V and 0 from J; bases not matched to a gene: 4. Germline CDR1 reads SGHNT; CDR2 reads YYREEE (reference sequence). The length of the CDR3 is 15 residues.

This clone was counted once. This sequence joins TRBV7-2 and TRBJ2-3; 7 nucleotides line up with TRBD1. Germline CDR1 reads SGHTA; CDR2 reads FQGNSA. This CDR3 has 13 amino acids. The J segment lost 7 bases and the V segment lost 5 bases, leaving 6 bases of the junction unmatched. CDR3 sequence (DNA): TGTGCCAGCAGCCCGACAGGGAGAAATACGCAGTATTTT. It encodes CASSPTGRNTQYF.

The chain's CDR3 is CASSDRAYEQYF. The CDR3 DNA sequence: TGTGCCTCCTCGGACAGGGCCTACGAGCAGTACTTC. V usage is TRBV30 and J usage is TRBJ2-7; the match to TRBD1 covers 8 bases. V shed 7 bases, J shed 2 bases, and the junction held 4 bases outside the gene matches. This CDR3 comprises 12 residues. Germline loops: CDR1 GTSNPN, CDR2 SVGIG (reference sequence). The entire variable domain, with the rest obtained from reference TRBV30 and TRBJ2-7, is as follows: SQTIHQWPATLVQPVGSPLSLECTVEGTSNPNLYWYRQAAGRGLQLLFYSVGIGQISSEVPQNLSASRPQDRQFILSSKKLLLSDSGFYLCASSDRAYEQYFGPGTRLTVT.

The CDR3 loop reads CASSLVARGGYNEQFF. In nucleotides, the CDR3 is TGTGCCAGCAGCTTAGTTGCCAGGGGCGGTTACAATGAGCAGTTCTTC. The rearrangement joins TRBV7-2 to TRBJ2-1; a possible D gene is TRBD1 (6 bases). The germline V and J ends were trimmed by 1 base and 4 bases, with 14 bases remaining between them. CDR3 length: 16 amino acids. Germline lookup yields CDR1 SGHTA and CDR2 FQGNSA. The complete variable domain, with remaining parts taken from reference TRBV7-2 and TRBJ2-1, reads GAGVSQSPSNKVTEKGKDVELRCDPISGHTALYWYRQSLGQGLEFLIYFQGNSAPDKSGLPSDRFSAERTGGSVSTLTIQRTQQEDSAVYLCASSLVARGGYNEQFFGPGTRLTVL.

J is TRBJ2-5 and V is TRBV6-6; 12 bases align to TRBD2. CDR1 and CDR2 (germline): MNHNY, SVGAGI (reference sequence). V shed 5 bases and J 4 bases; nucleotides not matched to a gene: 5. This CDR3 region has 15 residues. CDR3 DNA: TGTGCCAGCAGTCAACCGGGACTAGCGGGAGAGACCCAGTACTTC. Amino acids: CASSQPGLAGETQYF.

The CDR3 nucleotides are TGTGCCAGCGGGTGGGGGAGAGGGAAAGAGACCCAGTACTTC. Translated: CASGWGRGKETQYF. This chain joins TRBV19 and TRBJ2-5; the D gene could be TRBD1 or TRBD2 (5 bases each). Germline CDR1 LNHDA, CDR2 SQIVND (reference sequence). Trimming removed 9 bases at V and 3 bases at J, with 17 bases between. The CDR3 spans 14 residues.

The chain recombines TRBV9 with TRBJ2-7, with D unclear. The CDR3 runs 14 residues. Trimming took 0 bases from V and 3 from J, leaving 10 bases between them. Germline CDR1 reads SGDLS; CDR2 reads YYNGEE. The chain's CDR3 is CASSVDPEFYEQYF. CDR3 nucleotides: TGTGCCAGCAGCGTAGATCCCGAATTCTACGAGCAGTACTTC.